The rows below give T cell receptor beta chains drawn from one sample of a study of Ad26.COV2.S vaccination and SARS-CoV-2 variants. Produced via immunoSEQ multiplex PCR; TCRdb's table is partial and in-frame only. In the table there are 350,000 to 500,000 clones, 89% of which are singletons. The sample consisted of peripheral blood, taken in a trial of Ad26.COV2.S vaccine versus placebo. These receptors came from a person aged 18-65 years who received the Ad26.COV2.S COVID-19 vaccine or a placebo. Both conserved end residues are part of each CDR3. The D gene is left open where the match is weak. Not all rows give a size; the values are once, few, many and, for expanded clones, a class.

TRBV19	NA	NA	TRBJ1-4	CASSIASGPGEKLFF
TRBV6-2/TRBV6-3	NA	NA	TRBJ1-1	CASSLRGEWTEAFF
TRBV11-2	NA	NA	TRBJ2-3	CASSLGVRSGPGDTQYF
TRBV3-1/TRBV3-2	TRBD1	NA	TRBJ1-1	CASSQTLTDRGHGNTEAFF
TRBV21-1	NA	NA	TRBJ1-6	CASRRADSIHSPLHF
TRBV11-3	NA	few	TRBJ2-3	CASITRGSTDTQYF
TRBV6-6	NA	NA	TRBJ2-7	CASRHRDTGSYEQYF
TRBV27	NA	NA	TRBJ2-2	CASRTPNTGELFF
TRBV9	NA	NA	TRBJ1-4	CASSPGPGGRSNEKLFF
TRBV6-6	TRBD1	NA	TRBJ2-2	CASRPGGADTGELFF
TRBV30	TRBD2	NA	TRBJ2-1	CAWSPGGLRQFF